This entry describes one T cell receptor (beta chain). The antigen remains unidentified. The germline gene is not matched at one end of the junction; a read error may be the cause. The CDR3 totals 14 residues. Germline V CDR1 and CDR2: MNHNY, SVGAGI (reference sequence). Every single patient, without exception, relapsed after autologous stem cell transplantation, and brentuximab vedotin exposure varied. The sample is drawn from a study of PD-1 blockade in classical Hodgkin lymphoma. Study-wide points: Lower baseline TCR diversity marked trial partial responders and progressors. Compared with baseline, CD4+ but not CD8+ TCR diversity had risen significantly by C4D1. Among the patients, those starting nivolumab under 1 year after ASCT were excluded.

Sequenced by immunoSEQ multiplex PCR; TCRdb stores in-frame clones only, minus some. The table shows some 150,000 clones, with 78% occurring only once. The sequence came from a human donor with classical Hodgkin lymphoma. Material: peripheral blood mononuclear cells (PBMCs), obtained before the second cycle of nivolumab. V gene TRBV6-6 combines with J gene TRBJ2-1; 9 bases line up with TRBD2. CDR3 sequence (DNA): TGTGCCAGCAGTTACGGGACTAGCTACGATGAGCAGTTCTTC. It is translated as CASSYGTSYDEQFF.